This T cell receptor (beta chain) was sequenced in a study of Graves' ophthalmopathy and Graves' hyperthyroidism. General study findings and limits: Among thyroid clonotypes expanded above 0.001 frequency, most also appeared in blood.

This CDR3 spans 14 amino acids. V was pared by 5 bases and J by 4 bases, with 15 bases between. Germline lookup yields CDR1 SQVTM and CDR2 ANQGSEA. The table lists this clonotype with many counts. Its antigen is not identified. Amplification targeted the TCR beta CDR3 regions, with RNA transcripts as the source material. HTBI-primed RT-PCR formed the first round, and a multiplex PCR formed the second. Each CDR3 protein gets one entry after TCRdb re-called the multiplex PCR reads with MiXCR. The repertoire has 340,000 or so distinct CDR3 sequences, 17% of them found once; the top ten carry about 12%. The TCR sequence derives from an adult man with Graves' ophthalmopathy. The sequencing input was peripheral blood. The rearrangement joins TRBV29-1 to TRBJ1-3; D is perhaps TRBD1 (5 bases). CDR3: CSVTRGSAGNTIYF. In DNA, the CDR3 is TGCAGCGTTACCCGGGGGTCGGCCGGAAACACCATATATTTT. Full variable domain (remainder filled in from reference TRBV29-1 and TRBJ1-3): SAVISQKPSRDICQRGTSLTIQCQVDSQVTMMFWYRQQPGQSLTLIATANQGSEATYESGFVIDKFPISRPNLTFSTLTVSNMSPEDSSIYLCSVTRGSAGNTIYFGEGSWLTVV.